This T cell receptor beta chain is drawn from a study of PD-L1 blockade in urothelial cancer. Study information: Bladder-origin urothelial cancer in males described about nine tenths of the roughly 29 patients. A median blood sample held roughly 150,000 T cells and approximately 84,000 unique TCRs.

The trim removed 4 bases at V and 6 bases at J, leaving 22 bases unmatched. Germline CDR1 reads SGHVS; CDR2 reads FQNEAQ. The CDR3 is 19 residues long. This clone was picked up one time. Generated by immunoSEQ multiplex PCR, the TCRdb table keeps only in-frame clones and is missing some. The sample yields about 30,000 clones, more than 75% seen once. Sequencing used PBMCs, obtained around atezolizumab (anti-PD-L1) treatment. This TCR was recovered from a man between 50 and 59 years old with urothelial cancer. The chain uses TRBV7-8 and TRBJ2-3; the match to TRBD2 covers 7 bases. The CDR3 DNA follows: TGTGCCAGCAGCTCCCAGGCCGGGACTACTTCAATTCATGGGGATACGCAGTATTTT. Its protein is CASSSQAGTTSIHGDTQYF. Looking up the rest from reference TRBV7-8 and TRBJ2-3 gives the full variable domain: GAGVSQSPRYKVAKRGQDVALRCDPISGHVSLFWYQQALGQGPEFLTYFQNEAQLDKSGLPSDRFFAERPEGSVSTLKIQRTQQEDSAVYLCASSSQAGTTSIHGDTQYFGPGTRLTVL.